Presented here are 28 T cell receptor beta chains from one specimen sequenced in a study of monozygotic twins with inflammatory bowel disease. One entry per CDR3 protein, without DNA, is what TCRdb gives after re-calling the 5' RACE reads. The table lists more than 350,000 distinct CDR3 sequences. Sequenced sample: blood. These receptor sequences come from a human donor with ulcerative colitis or Crohn's disease, or a healthy co-twin of an affected twin (not recorded which).

V gene TRBV29-1 combines with J gene TRBJ2-5; checking the TCRdb D call of TRBD1 is not possible without DNA. In germline, CDR1 is SQVTM, CDR2 ANQGSEA. The CDR3 covers 14 residues. CDR3 sequence: CSGALGQGKETQYF.

The J gene is TRBJ1-2, the V gene TRBV27; TCRdb names TRBD1, which stays unverified in the absence of DNA. There are 15 residues in the CDR3. Germline V gene data show CDR1 as MNHEY and CDR2 as SMNVEV (reference sequence). CDR3 residues: CASSSRTSAYYGYTF.

V is TRBV20-1 and J is TRBJ2-3; TCRdb designates TRBD1, a call that cannot be tested without DNA. Per the germline V gene, CDR1 is DFQATT and CDR2 is SNEGSKA (reference sequence). The CDR3 has 14 residues. This CDR3 is CSAHKTGATDTQYF.

J is TRBJ1-1 and V is TRBV18. The CDR3 contains 14 residues. Germline V gene lookup returns CDR1 KGHSH and CDR2 LQKENI. CDR3 protein: CASFPGGENTEAFF.

This chain links TRBV7-2 with TRBJ1-5. The CDR3 is made up of 14 amino acids. Germline CDR1 SGHTA, CDR2 FQGNSA. CDR3 sequence reads: CASSLGVTNQPQHF. The variable domain in full, completed from reference TRBV7-2 and TRBJ1-5, reads GAGVSQSPSNKVTEKGKDVELRCDPISGHTALYWYRQSLGQGLEFLIYFQGNSAPDKSGLPSDRFSAERTGGSVSTLTIQRTQQEDSAVYLCASSLGVTNQPQHFGDGTRLSIL.

The V gene is TRBV12-3 or TRBV12-4, the J gene TRBJ2-5. The CDR3 spans 15 residues. This chain's CDR3 is CASSLAWGSQETQYF.

The rearrangement joins TRBV28 to TRBJ2-5; TCRdb's D gene call, TRBD1, goes unchecked for lack of DNA. The CDR3 has 16 residues. Looked up from germline, CDR1 is MDHEN and CDR2 is SYDVKM. CDR3 in amino acids: CASSLGGTGGQETQYF.

This chain links TRBV9 with TRBJ2-2. The CDR3 totals 13 residues. CDR1 is SGDLS and CDR2 is YYNGEE in the germline V gene. The CDR3 spells CASSVSVPGELFF.

The chain joins TRBV7-2 to TRBJ1-1; the TRBD1 assignment by TCRdb is unverifiable without DNA. CDR1 SGHTA and CDR2 FQGNSA come from the germline V gene. The CDR3 is 14 residues long. The CDR3 loop reads CASSFSAGAAEAFF.

The chain uses TRBV12-3 or TRBV12-4 and TRBJ1-4. The CDR3 is 16 residues long. CDR3 region: CASSPKLAATNEKLFF.

The V call is TRBV12-3 or TRBV12-4, the J call TRBJ1-5. The CDR3 is 13 amino acids. CDR3 sequence reads: CASSLEGSQPQHF.

The V call is TRBV5-1, the J call TRBJ2-1; no DNA is available, so the TRBD2 call from TCRdb remains unchecked. The length of the CDR3 is 15 residues. CDR1 and CDR2 (germline): SGHRS, YFSETQ. The CDR3: CASSLTSGSTNEQFF.

The V gene is TRBV12-3 or TRBV12-4, the J gene TRBJ2-3; without DNA, the TCRdb call of TRBD1 cannot be checked. This CDR3 contains 13 residues. The CDR3 spells CASSIRGTDTQYF.

The rearrangement links TRBV5-1 to TRBJ2-1; TCRdb picks TRBD2, but there is no DNA to check that call. Germline V gene data show CDR1 as SGHRS and CDR2 as YFSETQ. The CDR3 sequence is 14 residues long. The chain's CDR3 is CASRVGEGYNEQFF. Filled out from reference TRBV5-1 and TRBJ2-1, the complete variable domain reads KAGVTQTPRYLIKTRGQQVTLSCSPISGHRSVSWYQQTPGQGLQFLFEYFSETQRNKGNFPGRFSGRQFSNSRSEMNVSTLELGDSALYLCASRVGEGYNEQFFGPGTRLTVL.

J is TRBJ2-5 and V is TRBV28. Germline V gives CDR1 MDHEN, CDR2 SYDVKM. The length of the CDR3 is 15 residues. CDR3 sequence: CASSFLSNREETQYF.

The V call is TRBV4-2, the J call TRBJ1-5; TCRdb's assignment of TRBD1 cannot be checked, as there is no DNA. This CDR3 region has 16 residues. Germline V gene sequence: CDR1 LGHNA, CDR2 YNFKEQ. The CDR3 region is CASSQEESLTGQPQHF.

The chain employs TRBV28 and TRBJ1-2; TCRdb's D gene call, TRBD1, goes unchecked for lack of DNA. The CDR3 loop spans 13 amino acids. CDR1 is MDHEN, CDR2 SYDVKM, per germline. CDR3 region: CASSNDRSGGYTF.

The genes are TRBV5-4 and TRBJ1-4. CDR3 length equals 15 residues. Germline lookup yields CDR1 SGHNT and CDR2 YYREEE (reference sequence). The CDR3 sequence: CASTSREGQDEKLFF.

V and J are TRBV20-1 and TRBJ2-1; lacking DNA, the TRBD1 call made by TCRdb goes unchecked. This CDR3 has 14 residues. Germline V CDR1 and CDR2: DFQATT, SNEGSKA (reference sequence). CDR3 protein: CSARLQTGRNEQFF.

The rearrangement uses TRBV12-3 or TRBV12-4 and TRBJ2-7; TCRdb outputs TRBD1, but without DNA this stays unchecked. The CDR3 length is 14 residues. The CDR3 loop is CASSLQGGGYEQYF.

J is TRBJ1-5 and V is TRBV3-1; TCRdb gives TRBD1 as the D gene, but with no DNA this cannot be confirmed. Germline V gene data show CDR1 as LGHDT and CDR2 as YNNKEL (reference sequence). This CDR3 contains 16 residues. The CDR3 region is CASSQSGTGEIQPQHF.

V is TRBV20-1 and J is TRBJ1-5. Germline CDR1 DFQATT, CDR2 SNEGSKA (reference sequence). The CDR3 consists of 14 residues. This chain's CDR3 is CSAKSHSPNQPQHF.

This chain uses TRBV18 with TRBJ2-5; TCRdb designates TRBD2, a call that cannot be tested without DNA. CDR1 and CDR2 from the germline V gene are KGHSH and LQKENI. This CDR3 is built from 14 residues. CDR3 amino acids: CASSPLAEEETQYF. Full variable domain (outside the CDR3, taken from reference TRBV18 and TRBJ2-5): NAGVMQNPRHLVRRRGQEARLRCSPMKGHSHVYWYRQLPEEGLKFMVYLQKENIIDESGMPKERFSAEFPKEGPSILRIQQVVRGDSAAYFCASSPLAEEETQYFGPGTRLLVL.

CDR3 in amino acids: CASSPDVNSGANVLTF. The V call is TRBV5-1, the J call TRBJ2-6. Germline values: CDR1 SGHRS, CDR2 YFSETQ. CDR3 length: 16 amino acids.

The CDR3 loop reads CASSTSGTSGRSEQYF. The chain joins TRBV19 to TRBJ2-7; without DNA, the TCRdb call of TRBD2 cannot be checked. Germline CDR1 reads LNHDA; CDR2 reads SQIVND (reference sequence). This CDR3 is 16 amino acids long.

The chain couples TRBV20-1 to TRBJ1-1; the TRBD1 assignment by TCRdb is unverifiable without DNA. This CDR3 is 13 amino acids long. Germline V lookup: CDR1 DFQATT, CDR2 SNEGSKA (reference sequence). Here the CDR3 reads CSARAGPGTEAFF.

This chain links TRBV28 with TRBJ1-5; there is no DNA to check the TCRdb D call of TRBD1. Germline loops: CDR1 MDHEN, CDR2 SYDVKM. The CDR3 contains 16 residues. This CDR3 is CASSSQGVSVNQPQHF. Using reference TRBV28 and TRBJ1-5 for the parts outside the CDR3, the full variable domain is DVKVTQSSRYLVKRTGEKVFLECVQDMDHENMFWYRQDPGLGLRLIYFSYDVKMKEKGDIPEGYSVSREKKERFSLILESASTNQTSMYLCASSSQGVSVNQPQHFGDGTRLSIL.

This chain connects TRBV7-2 to TRBJ1-2. This CDR3 has 15 residues. The germline V gene encodes CDR1 SGHTA and CDR2 FQGNSA. CDR3 region: CASSLAQGAHYGYTF. Full variable domain (missing parts from reference TRBV7-2 and TRBJ1-2): GAGVSQSPSNKVTEKGKDVELRCDPISGHTALYWYRQSLGQGLEFLIYFQGNSAPDKSGLPSDRFSAERTGGSVSTLTIQRTQQEDSAVYLCASSLAQGAHYGYTFGSGTRLTVV.